Following are 8 T cell receptor beta chains from one sample sequenced in a study of blood T cell repertoires in COVID-19. Generated by immunoSEQ multiplex PCR, the TCRdb table keeps only in-frame clones and is missing some. This table holds roughly 90,000 clones, around 90% found once. Sequencing used peripheral blood. Source of these receptors: a man in his forties with acute or convalescent COVID-19.

This clone was detected once. V usage is TRBV14 and J usage is TRBJ1-1; D remains unclear. V shed 4 bases and J shed 2 bases, with 8 bases lying between them. Per the germline V gene, CDR1 is SGHDN and CDR2 is FVKESK. CDR3 length equals 13 residues. The CDR3 here is CASSPSLNTEAFF. The CDR3 coding sequence is TGTGCCAGCAGCCCAAGCCTTAACACTGAAGCTTTCTTT.

V gene TRBV7-2 combines with J gene TRBJ1-2; 12 bases are shared with TRBD1. With V trimmed by 5 bases and J by 9 bases, 7 bases remained unmatched. There are 14 residues in the CDR3. Germline values: CDR1 SGHTA, CDR2 FQGNSA. The CDR3 DNA reads TGTGCCAGCAGCCAGGGACAGGGGGCAGACAGCTACACCTTC. Translation: CASSQGQGADSYTF.

The chain combines TRBV30 with TRBJ2-1, with D perhaps matching TRBD1 (5 bases). Trimming took off 7 bases at V and 7 bases at J, with 8 bases between the two ends. The germline V gene encodes CDR1 GTSNPN and CDR2 SVGIG (reference sequence). The CDR3 covers 10 residues. The CDR3 sequence is CASQGNEQFF. In DNA form, the CDR3 reads TGTGCCTCTCAGGGAAATGAGCAGTTCTTC.

The V and J genes are TRBV2 and TRBJ1-5; tentative D call: TRBD1 (5 bases). The germline CDR1 and CDR2 sequences are SNHLY and FYNNEI. The V and J ends lost 5 bases and 4 bases respectively, with 15 bases between them. This CDR3 has 15 amino acids. The CDR3 bases are TGTGCCAGCAGTCCCCCAGGGTTGAGGAATCAGCCCCAGCATTTT. It yields the protein CASSPPGLRNQPQHF.

This clone has a single count. The chain has TRBV7-2 and TRBJ1-3, with unresolved D. Germline V gene data show CDR1 as SGHTA and CDR2 as FQGNSA. The germline V and J ends were trimmed by 5 bases and 1 base, with 18 bases remaining between them. The CDR3 covers 17 residues. The DNA of the CDR3 is TGTGCCAGCAGCCCATTCCCGCCATTCGGGTCTGGAAACACCATATATTTT. As protein: CASSPFPPFGSGNTIYF.

In DNA form, the CDR3 reads TGCAGCGCCGGGAGGGCGGGCACAGATACGCAGTATTTT. Translation gives CSAGRAGTDTQYF. V is TRBV29-1 and J is TRBJ2-3; 8 bases align to TRBD2. Germline V gene sequence: CDR1 SQVTM, CDR2 ANQGSEA. The CDR3 is made up of 13 amino acids. V was clipped by 7 bases and J by 1 base; unmatched bases: 4.

The chain has TRBV19 and TRBJ2-7; the D gene is possibly TRBD1 (5 bases). Germline CDR1 and CDR2: LNHDA and SQIVND (reference sequence). Trimming shortened V by 5 bases and J by 5 bases, and 10 bases separated the two germline ends. The CDR3 consists of 12 residues. The CDR3: CASSDSYDEQYF. The CDR3 nucleotides are TGTGCCAGTAGTGACAGTTACGACGAGCAGTACTTC.

The gene calls are TRBV6-1 and TRBJ1-6; 9 nucleotides agree with TRBD1. The CDR3 runs to 14 residues. J lost 10 bases, V lost 0 bases, and 1 base had no gene match. Per germline, CDR1 MNHNS and CDR2 SASEGT. In DNA form, the CDR3 reads TGTGCCAGCAGTGAAGCGACAGGGGGGTCACCCCTCCACTTT. Translated, it gives CASSEATGGSPLHF.